These T cell receptor beta chains were read from a single sample in a study of CD8+ T cells in alopecia areata. The protocol was immunoSEQ multiplex PCR, while the TCRdb copy is restricted to in-frame clones and leaves out a portion. This table holds more than 90,000 clones, roughly 55% found once. Sequenced material: CD8+ T cells sorted from blood, taken at week 24, from a patient treated with tofacitinib. These receptors were taken from a human donor with alopecia areata. CDR3s include the opening cysteine and the closing phenylalanine or tryptophan. A D gene is named only where the DNA matches it firmly. Size is omitted from some rows. Given values are once, few, many or a class for expanded clones.

>TRBJ2-7|NA|TRBV9|NA
TGTGCCAGCAGCGGAAAAAATCGCTACGAGCAGTACTTC
CASSGKNRYEQYF
>TRBJ1-6|NA|TRBV7-8|NA
TGTGCCAGCAGCTTAGGGCAGGGGAGGGGATCACCCCTCCACTTT
CASSLGQGRGSPLHF
>TRBJ2-2|NA|TRBV6-5|NA
TGTGCCAGCAGTGAGTTGTCAGCCGGGGAGCTGTTTTTT
CASSELSAGELFF
>TRBJ2-7|NA|TRBV7-2|TRBD2
TGTGCCAGCAGCTTATATCCCGCGGGGGGACCCTACGAGCAGTACTTC
CASSLYPAGGPYEQYF
>TRBJ2-1|NA|TRBV27|TRBD1
TGTGCCAGCAGCGGACAGGACTACAATGAGCAGTTCTTC
CASSGQDYNEQFF
>TRBJ1-2|NA|TRBV25-1|NA
TGTGCCAGCAGTGCACAGGGAGGCTATGGCTACACCTTC
CASSAQGGYGYTF
>TRBJ1-5|few|TRBV9|NA
TGTGCCAGCAGGCCTCGGGGGCCGAAGGGCAATCAGCCCCAGCATTTT
CASRPRGPKGNQPQHF
>TRBJ2-7|few|TRBV5-4|NA
TGTGCCAGCAGCTTGGACACGGATTACGAGCAGTACTTC
CASSLDTDYEQYF
>TRBJ2-3|NA|TRBV9|NA
TGTGCCAGCAGCGTAGGAGGTAACACAGATACGCAGTATTTT
CASSVGGNTDTQYF
>TRBJ2-6|few|TRBV30|NA
TGTGCCTGGAGTGCGATCGGACGGGATGAAAGGGGGGCCAACGTCCTGACTTTC
CAWSAIGRDERGANVLTF
>TRBJ1-2|medium-sized|TRBV29-1|NA
TGCAGCGTTATATTCCAGGGAGTAGCCGGCTACACCTTC
CSVIFQGVAGYTF
>TRBJ1-1|NA|TRBV5-4|NA
TGTGCCAGCAGCTTGGTGGGCACTGAAGCTTTCTTT
CASSLVGTEAFF
>TRBJ1-5|NA|TRBV7-8|TRBD1
TGTGCCAGCAGCTTTGGTGACTACAGGGGTCAGCCCCAGCATTTT
CASSFGDYRGQPQHF
>TRBJ1-1|once|TRBV27|NA
TGTGCCAGCAGTCAATCAGGGGTAACTGAAGCTTTCTTT
CASSQSGVTEAFF
>TRBJ1-6|once|TRBV6-5|NA
TGTGCCAGCAGTTACGGCAGGGATTATAATTCACCCCTCCACTTT
CASSYGRDYNSPLHF
>TRBJ1-1|NA|TRBV27|NA
TGTGCCAGCAGTGCGAACAGGGTTTCTGAAGCTTTCTTT
CASSANRVSEAFF
>TRBJ2-5|NA|TRBV9|NA
TGTGCCAGCAGCGTAGAGAAGGGGGGAGAGACCCAGTACTTC
CASSVEKGGETQYF
>TRBJ1-5|NA|TRBV30|NA
TGTGCCTGGAGTTCTAATAGCAATCAGCCCCAGCATTTT
CAWSSNSNQPQHF
>TRBJ2-1|NA|TRBV4-3|NA
TGCGCCAGCAGCCAAAGCCGACAGCACGATGAGCAGTTCTTC
CASSQSRQHDEQFF
>TRBJ2-1|NA|TRBV29-1|NA
TGCAGCGTTGAAGTTATCTTTGAGGAAAGCTCCTACAATGAGCAGTTCTTC
CSVEVIFEESSYNEQFF
>TRBJ2-1|few|TRBV19|NA
TGTGCCAGTAGTATGGAAAGCCTGGGGGTAAATGAGCAGTTCTTC
CASSMESLGVNEQFF
>TRBJ1-6|NA|TRBV7-9|NA
TGTGCCAGCAGCTTGGTACTCGGAGCCAATTCACCCCTCCACTTT
CASSLVLGANSPLHF
>TRBJ2-7|NA|TRBV13|NA
TGTGCCAGCAGCTTAGGCAGTACCTACGAGCAGTACTTC
CASSLGSTYEQYF
>TRBJ2-3|NA|TRBV30|TRBD2
TGTGCCTGGATAGGACTAGCGGGGACCGAAGATACGCAGTATTTT
CAWIGLAGTEDTQYF
>TRBJ2-7|NA|TRBV4-3|NA
TGCGCCAGCAGCCAAGATAATGCAGTGGGGTACGAGCAGTACTTC
CASSQDNAVGYEQYF
>TRBJ2-7|NA|TRBV2|NA
TGTGCCAGCAGTGAAGGGATAGATTACGAGCAGTACTTC
CASSEGIDYEQYF
>TRBJ2-2|few|TRBV5-6|TRBD1
TGTGCCAGCAGCTTGGCCCCTTTCGACAGGGAGAACACCGGGGAGCTGTTTTTT
CASSLAPFDRENTGELFF
>TRBJ1-5|NA|TRBV27|NA
TGTGCCAGCAGTCTCCTGGCGGCGGGGCAGCCCCAGCATTTT
CASSLLAAGQPQHF
>TRBJ1-1|NA|TRBV9|NA
TGTGCCAGCAGCGTAGCAGGGGTAATGACTGAAGCTTTCTTT
CASSVAGVMTEAFF